Sequencing of this TCR beta chain was carried out in a study of blood T cell repertoires in COVID-19. The CDR3 sequence is 15 residues long. Germline CDR1 reads WNHNN; CDR2 reads SYGVQD (reference sequence). The trim removed 6 bases at V and 0 bases at J, leaving 6 bases unmatched. Sequenced by immunoSEQ multiplex PCR; TCRdb stores in-frame clones only, minus some. The table includes roughly 300,000 clones, roughly 90% detected once. The Seattle patients, enrolled during active infection, were followed longitudinally. Sequences were obtained from peripheral blood. The J gene is TRBJ1-1, the V gene TRBV10-1; 8 positions agree with TRBD1. The sequence was collected from a woman under 40 with COVID-19, enrolled during active disease. In DNA, the CDR3 is TGCGCCAGCAGGCCGAACAGGGGGTTGAACACTGAAGCTTTCTTT. Translating gives CASRPNRGLNTEAFF.